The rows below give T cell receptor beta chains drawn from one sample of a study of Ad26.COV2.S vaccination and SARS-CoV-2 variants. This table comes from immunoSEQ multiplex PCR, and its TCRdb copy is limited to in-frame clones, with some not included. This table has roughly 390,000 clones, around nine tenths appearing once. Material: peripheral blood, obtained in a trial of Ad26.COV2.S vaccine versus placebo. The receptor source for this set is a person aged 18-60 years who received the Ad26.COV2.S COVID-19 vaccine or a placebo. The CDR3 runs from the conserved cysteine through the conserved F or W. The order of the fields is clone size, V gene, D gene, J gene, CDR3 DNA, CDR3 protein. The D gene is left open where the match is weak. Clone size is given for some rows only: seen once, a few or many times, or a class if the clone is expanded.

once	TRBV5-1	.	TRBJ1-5	TGCGCCAGCAGGGTGGACAGTAACCCAAGTCAGCCCCAGCATTTT	CASRVDSNPSQPQHF
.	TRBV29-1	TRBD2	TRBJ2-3	TGCAGCGCTCAAAGCGGGGGGGCAACAGATACGCAGTATTTT	CSAQSGGATDTQYF
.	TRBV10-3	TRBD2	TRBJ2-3	TGTGCCACGGGGGGGTCTAGCACAGATACGCAGTATTTT	CATGGSSTDTQYF
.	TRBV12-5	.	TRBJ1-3	TGTGCTAGTGGTTTAGGGACAAGCTCTGGAAACACCATATATTTT	CASGLGTSSGNTIYF
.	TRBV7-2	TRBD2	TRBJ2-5	TGTGCCAGCAGCTTTGCGGGACTAGTGGGAGAGACCCAGTACTTC	CASSFAGLVGETQYF
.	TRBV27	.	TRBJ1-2	TGTGCCAGCAGTTTCGTGGACGGCAACTATGGCTACACCTTC	CASSFVDGNYGYTF
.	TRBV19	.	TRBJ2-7	TGTGCCAGTAGCTCCGGGACGCTGGACTACGAGCAGTACTTC	CASSSGTLDYEQYF
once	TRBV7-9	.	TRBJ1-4	TGTGCCAGCCGCAACAGGACTAAAAATGAAAAACTGTTTTTT	CASRNRTKNEKLFF
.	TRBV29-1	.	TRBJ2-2	TGCAGCGTTTTTAAAAATGGTGGTCCAGGCCATGGGGAGCTGTTTTTT	CSVFKNGGPGHGELFF
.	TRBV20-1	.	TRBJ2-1	TGCAGTCAAGGCCGCTACAATGAGCAGTTCTTC	CSQGRYNEQFF
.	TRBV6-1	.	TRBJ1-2	TGTGCCAGCAGTGAAGCAGGGGACTATGGCTACACCTTC	CASSEAGDYGYTF
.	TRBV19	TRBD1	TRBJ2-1	TGTGCCAGTAGTCCGAGACAGGGAGAGAGGTACAATGAGCAGTTCTTC	CASSPRQGERYNEQFF
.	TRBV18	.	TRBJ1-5	TGTGCCAGCTCACCAGGGAGCAATCAGCCCCAGCATTTT	CASSPGSNQPQHF
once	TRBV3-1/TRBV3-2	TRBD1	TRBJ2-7	TGTGCCAGCAGCGCGACAGGGGTCTACGAGCAGTACTTC	CASSATGVYEQYF
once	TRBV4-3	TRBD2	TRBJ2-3	TGCGCCAGCAGCCAAGACCTTGGTGGCGGGGGATCAGATACGCAGTATTTT	CASSQDLGGGGSDTQYF
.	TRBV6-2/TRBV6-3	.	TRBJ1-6	TGTGCCAGCAGTTACACCGCGTCGCCTCGGGGGGGGGCGAATTCACCCCTCCACTTT	CASSYTASPRGGANSPLHF
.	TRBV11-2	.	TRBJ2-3	TGTGCCAGCAGCTTAGGAGGTACAGATACGCAGTATTTT	CASSLGGTDTQYF
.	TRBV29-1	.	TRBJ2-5	TGCAGCGTTTCCGCAGGGTCGTGGGAGACCCAGTACTTC	CSVSAGSWETQYF
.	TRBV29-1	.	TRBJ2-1	TGCAGCGTTGAAGGAGGGGGAGCCTACAATGAGCAGTTCTTC	CSVEGGGAYNEQFF
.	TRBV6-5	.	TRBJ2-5	TGTGCCAGCAGTTACGGGGGGTCCATAGAGACCCAGTACTTC	CASSYGGSIETQYF
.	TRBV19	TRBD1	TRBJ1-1	TGTGCCAGTAGTACCCCCTATATCACAGGGGTGCCTGAAGCTTTCTTT	CASSTPYITGVPEAFF
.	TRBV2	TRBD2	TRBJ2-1	TGTGCCAGCATTCGAGGGACTAGCGGGTTCGATGAGCAGTTCTTC	CASIRGTSGFDEQFF
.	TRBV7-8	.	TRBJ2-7	TGTGCCAGCAGCCCCACTGCCTACGAGCAGTACTTC	CASSPTAYEQYF
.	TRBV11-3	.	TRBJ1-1	TGTGCCAGCAGCTTATCTCACTCGAACACTGAAGCTTTCTTT	CASSLSHSNTEAFF
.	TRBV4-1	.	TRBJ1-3	TGCGCCAGCAGCCAGACCGAGGGCAGGTTCTCTGGAAACACCATATATTTT	CASSQTEGRFSGNTIYF
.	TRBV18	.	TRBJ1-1	TGTGCCAGCTCATCAGGACTGAACACTGAAGCTTTCTTT	CASSSGLNTEAFF
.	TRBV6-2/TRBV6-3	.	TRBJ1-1	TGTGCCAGCAGTTACGGCCCAGGGGCATGGGACACTGAAGCTTTCTTT	CASSYGPGAWDTEAFF
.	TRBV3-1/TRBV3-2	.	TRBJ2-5	TGTGCCAGCAACCCTGAGGAGACCCAGTACTTC	CASNPEETQYF
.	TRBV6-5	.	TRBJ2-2	TGTGCCAGCAGGGGTCGGCTCAGAAGATCCGGGGAGCTGTTTTTT	CASRGRLRRSGELFF
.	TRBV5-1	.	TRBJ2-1	TGCGCCAGCAGTATGACCTCATCCTACAATGAGCAGTTCTTC	CASSMTSSYNEQFF
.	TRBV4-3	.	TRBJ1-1	TGCGCCAGCAGCCAGAGACACGACACTGAAGCTTTCTTT	CASSQRHDTEAFF
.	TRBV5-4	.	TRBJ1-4	TGTGCCAGCACCTACGCGGGGGAGGGAAAACTGTTTTTT	CASTYAGEGKLFF
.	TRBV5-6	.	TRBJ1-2	TGTGCCAGCAGCTTGGATGGTAGTGGCTACACCTTC	CASSLDGSGYTF
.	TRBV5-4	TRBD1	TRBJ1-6	TGTGCCAGCAGCCGGGACAGGGGGAGGTATTCACCCCTCCACTTT	CASSRDRGRYSPLHF
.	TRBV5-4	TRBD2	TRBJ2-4	TGTGCCAGCAGCTTGGCTAGCGGGGAAAACATTCAGTACTTC	CASSLASGENIQYF
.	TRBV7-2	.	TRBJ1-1	TGTGCCTCCCAGGCCCGACAGTGGACTGAAGCTTTCTTT	CASQARQWTEAFF
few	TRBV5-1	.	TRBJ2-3	TGCGCCAGCAGCGCCAACAGGGAGGATACGCAGTATTTT	CASSANREDTQYF
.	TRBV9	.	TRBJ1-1	TGTGCCAGCAGCGTCACCGGAATGAGGGAGGGCACTGAAGCTTTCTTT	CASSVTGMREGTEAFF
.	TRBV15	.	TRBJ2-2	TGTGCCACCAGCAGAGATAGTTGGCAGGGCCTGAACACCGGGGAGCTGTTTTTT	CATSRDSWQGLNTGELFF
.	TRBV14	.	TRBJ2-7	TGTGCCAGCAGCCAATTATTGTTCTACGAGCAGTACTTC	CASSQLLFYEQYF
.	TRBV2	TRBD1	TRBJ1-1	TGTGCCAGCAGGGGATTCAGGGGGCCGGACACTGAAGCTTTCTTT	CASRGFRGPDTEAFF
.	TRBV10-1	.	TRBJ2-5	TGCGCCAGAGACTTACCGGTAAGGTCGGAGACCCAGTACTTC	CARDLPVRSETQYF